These 5 T cell receptor beta chains came from one sample sequenced in a study of blood T cell repertoires in COVID-19. Using immunoSEQ multiplex PCR, the repertoire was profiled, and TCRdb retains in-frame clones only, with some absent. Counted here are roughly 100,000 clones, 87% occurring once; the ten biggest clones make up more than 4.5%. Source material: peripheral blood. The receptor source for this set is a woman aged 45 to 65 with COVID-19, enrolled during active disease.

CDR3 region: CAWSRGTFTDTQYF. The CDR3, as DNA: TGTGCCTGGAGCCGGGGGACTTTCACAGATACGCAGTATTTT. J is TRBJ2-3 and V is TRBV30, with D possibly TRBD2 on 6 matching bases. V was clipped by 3 bases and J by 2 bases, with 12 bases between them. The V gene's germline CDR1 is GTSNPN and CDR2 SVGIG (reference sequence). The CDR3 loop spans 14 amino acids.

The chain employs TRBV11-2 and TRBJ1-2; no definite D call. This CDR3 spans 13 amino acids. The germline V gene has CDR1 SGHAT and CDR2 FQNNGV. V lost 5 bases, J lost 5 bases, and 12 bases lay in between. CDR3 sequence: CASSHGLSYGYTF. CDR3 coding DNA: TGTGCCAGCAGCCATGGACTGTCGTATGGCTACACCTTC.

V gene TRBV28 combines with J gene TRBJ2-3, with a possible D match to TRBD1 (5 bases). V was pared by 3 bases and J by 9 bases, with 10 bases between. Per the germline V gene, CDR1 is MDHEN and CDR2 is SYDVKM. The CDR3 is 12 amino acids. CDR3 bases: TGTGCCAGCAGTTTGGTTCAGGGAACGCAGTATTTT. It codes for CASSLVQGTQYF.

The chain joins TRBV6-5 to TRBJ1-1; the D gene is possibly TRBD1 (5 bases). Germline CDR1 reads MNHEY; CDR2 reads SVGAGI. This CDR3 is built from 15 residues. V was pared by 0 bases and J by 5 bases, with 13 bases between. CDR3 in DNA: TGTGCCAGCAGTTACTCGTTGAGCGGGGCGACTGAAGCTTTCTTT. Its protein product is CASSYSLSGATEAFF.

This clone was detected only once. The rearrangement links TRBV5-1 to TRBJ2-3; TRBD2 agrees at 9 bases. Germline V gene data show CDR1 as SGHRS and CDR2 as YFSETQ. V shed 0 bases and J 6 bases; nucleotides not matched to a gene: 8. CDR3 length equals 16 residues. The CDR3 sequence: CASSLGVGTSFDTQYF. CDR3 sequence (DNA): TGCGCCAGCAGCTTGGGAGTCGGGACTAGCTTTGATACGCAGTATTTT.